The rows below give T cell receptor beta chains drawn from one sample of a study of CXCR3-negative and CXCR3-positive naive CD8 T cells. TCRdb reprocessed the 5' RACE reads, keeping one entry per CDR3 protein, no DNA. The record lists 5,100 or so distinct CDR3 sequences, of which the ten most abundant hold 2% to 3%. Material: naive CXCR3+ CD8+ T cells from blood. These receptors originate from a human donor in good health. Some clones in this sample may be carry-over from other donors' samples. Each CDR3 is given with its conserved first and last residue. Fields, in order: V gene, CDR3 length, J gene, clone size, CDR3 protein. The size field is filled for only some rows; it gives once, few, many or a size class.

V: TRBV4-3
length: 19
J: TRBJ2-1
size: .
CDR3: CASSQKGGLREGLNNEQFF

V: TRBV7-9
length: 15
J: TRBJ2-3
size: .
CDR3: CASRVWGPSTDTQYF

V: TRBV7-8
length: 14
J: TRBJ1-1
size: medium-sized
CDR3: CASSLGRKNTEAFF

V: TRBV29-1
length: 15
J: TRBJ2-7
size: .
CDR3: CSVYTSGGAGYEQYF

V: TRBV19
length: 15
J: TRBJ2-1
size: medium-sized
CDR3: CASSIGPSSYNEQFF

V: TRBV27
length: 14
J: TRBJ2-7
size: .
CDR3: CASSPGLPSYEQYF

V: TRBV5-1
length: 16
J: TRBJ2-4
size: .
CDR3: CASSSAGTGPKNIQYF

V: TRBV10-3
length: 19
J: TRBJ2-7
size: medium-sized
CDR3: CAISVVLGREQRFVDEQYF

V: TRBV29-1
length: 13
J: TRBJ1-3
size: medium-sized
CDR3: CSVGDGSGNTIYF

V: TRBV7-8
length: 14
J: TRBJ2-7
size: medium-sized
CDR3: CASSLLAGGYEQYF

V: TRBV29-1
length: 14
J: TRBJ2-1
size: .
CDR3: CSVTGQDSYNEQFF

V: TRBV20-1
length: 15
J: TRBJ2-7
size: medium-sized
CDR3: CSAAPIGTGGYEQYF

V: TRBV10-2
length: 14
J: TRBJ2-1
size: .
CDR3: CASTSDSNYNEQFF

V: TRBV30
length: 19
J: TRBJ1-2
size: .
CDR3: CAWTLRSRTAYPSNYGYTF

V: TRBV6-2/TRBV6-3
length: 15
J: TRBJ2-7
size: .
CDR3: CASSSPAILSYEQYF

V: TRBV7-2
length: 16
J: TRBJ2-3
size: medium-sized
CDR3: CASSAGTSLFTDTQYF

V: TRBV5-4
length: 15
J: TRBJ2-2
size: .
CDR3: CASSSGYLDGGELFF

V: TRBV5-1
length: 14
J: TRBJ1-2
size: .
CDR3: CASSLEWTGSGYTF

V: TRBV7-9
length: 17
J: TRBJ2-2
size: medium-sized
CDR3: CASSLGGPKLAPGELFF

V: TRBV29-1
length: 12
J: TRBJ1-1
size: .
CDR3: CSALSGLPQAFF

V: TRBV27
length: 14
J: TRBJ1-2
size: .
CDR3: CASRDLLISDGYTF

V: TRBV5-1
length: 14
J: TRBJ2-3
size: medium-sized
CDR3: CASSFRIVGDTQYF

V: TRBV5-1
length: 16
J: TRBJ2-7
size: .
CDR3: CASSFSWTGDSYEQYF

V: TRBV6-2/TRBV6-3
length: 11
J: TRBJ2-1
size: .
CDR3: CASSLGDEQFF

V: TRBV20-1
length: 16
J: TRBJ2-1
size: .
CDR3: CSARGRLAGRDNEQFF

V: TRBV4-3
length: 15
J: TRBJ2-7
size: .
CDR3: CASSQDRDSRDEQYF

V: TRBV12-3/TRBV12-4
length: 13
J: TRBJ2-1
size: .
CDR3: CASSSSDRNEQFF

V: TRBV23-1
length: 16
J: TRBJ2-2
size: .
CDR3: CASSSGLAVNTGELFF

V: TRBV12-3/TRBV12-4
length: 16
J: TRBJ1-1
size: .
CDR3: CASSFPVGTMNTEAFF

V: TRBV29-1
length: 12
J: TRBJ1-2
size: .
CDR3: CSVDLGLYGYTF

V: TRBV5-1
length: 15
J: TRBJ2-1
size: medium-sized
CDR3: CASSLAGTLYNEQFF

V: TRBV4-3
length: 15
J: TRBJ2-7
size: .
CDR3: CASSQVRLSAYEQYF

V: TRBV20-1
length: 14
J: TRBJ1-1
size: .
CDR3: CSARDGRMNTEAFF

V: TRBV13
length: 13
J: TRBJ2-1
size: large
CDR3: CASSLLSHNEQFF

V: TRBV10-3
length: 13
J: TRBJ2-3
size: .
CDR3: CAIHGVSTDTQYF

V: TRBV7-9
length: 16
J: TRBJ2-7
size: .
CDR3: CASSFPTSGSSYEQYF

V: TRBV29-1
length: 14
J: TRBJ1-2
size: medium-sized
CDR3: CSVEDTGTANGYTF

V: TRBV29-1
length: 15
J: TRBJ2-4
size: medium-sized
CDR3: CSVEKAGGGKNIQYF

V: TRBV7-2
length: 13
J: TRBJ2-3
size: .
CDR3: CASSLGSTDTQYF

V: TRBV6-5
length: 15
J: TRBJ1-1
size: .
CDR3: CASSYSAPGDTEAFF

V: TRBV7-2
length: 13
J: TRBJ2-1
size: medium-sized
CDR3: CASSSGQINEQFF

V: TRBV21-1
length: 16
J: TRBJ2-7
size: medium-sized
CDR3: CASSKGPLAFGDEQYF

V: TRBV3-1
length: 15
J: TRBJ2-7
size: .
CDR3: CASSPSYREIYEQYF

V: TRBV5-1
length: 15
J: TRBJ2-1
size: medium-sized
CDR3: CASSLARGPANEQFF

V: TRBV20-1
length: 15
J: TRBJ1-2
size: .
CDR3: CSAPPQGARGYGYTF

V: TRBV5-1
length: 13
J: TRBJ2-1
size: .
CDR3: CASSVPERVEQFF

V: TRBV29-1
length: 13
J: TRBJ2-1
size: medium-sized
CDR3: CSVAGGAYNEQFF